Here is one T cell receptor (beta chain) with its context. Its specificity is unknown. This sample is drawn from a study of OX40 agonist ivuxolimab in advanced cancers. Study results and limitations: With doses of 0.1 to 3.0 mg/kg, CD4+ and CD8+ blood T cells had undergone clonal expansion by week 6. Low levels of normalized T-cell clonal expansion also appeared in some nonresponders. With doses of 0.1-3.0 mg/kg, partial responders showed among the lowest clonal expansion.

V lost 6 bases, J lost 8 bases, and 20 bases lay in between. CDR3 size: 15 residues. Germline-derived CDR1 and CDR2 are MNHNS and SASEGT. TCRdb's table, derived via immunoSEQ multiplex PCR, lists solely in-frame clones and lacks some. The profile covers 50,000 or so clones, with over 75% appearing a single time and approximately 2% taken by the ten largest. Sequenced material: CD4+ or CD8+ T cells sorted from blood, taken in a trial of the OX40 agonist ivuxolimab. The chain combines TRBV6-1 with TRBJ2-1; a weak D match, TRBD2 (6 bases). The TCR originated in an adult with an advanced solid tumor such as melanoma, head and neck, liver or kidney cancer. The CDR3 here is CASRGREYGNDEQFF. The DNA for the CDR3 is TGTGCCAGCAGGGGACGGGAGTATGGCAACGATGAGCAGTTCTTC.